This entry lists 8 T cell receptor beta chains sequenced from one sample in a study of shared clonotypes between healthy human individuals. As defined, naive CD8 cells were CD45RO-negative and positively selected for CCR7, with terminally differentiated effector memory CD45RA+ cells excluded. Measured with immunoSEQ multiplex PCR; TCRdb has only the in-frame clones, and not every one. The data show roughly 1,800,000 clones, roughly 94% seen once. Sequenced input: naive CD8+ T cells sorted from blood. These receptors were obtained from a man younger than 35 in good health.

Remarks on this clone: This sample includes further DNA sequences coding for the same CDR3. The chain is built from TRBV6-5 and TRBJ2-3, with unresolved D. CDR1 is MNHEY, CDR2 SVGAGI, per germline. The CDR3 extends over 14 amino acids. Trimming left V 0 bases short and J 2 bases short, with 6 bases between. The CDR3 DNA reads as TGTGCCAGCAGTTACTCATCGCCCACAGATACGCAGTATTTT. Protein product: CASSYSSPTDTQYF.

The CDR3 sequence: CASSAAGQGWTPLHF. The DNA for the CDR3 is TGTGCCAGCAGTGCTGCGGGACAGGGATGGACACCCCTCCACTTT. This chain connects TRBV27 to TRBJ1-6; 9 positions match TRBD1. Germline CDR1 MNHEY, CDR2 SMNVEV (reference sequence). Germline trimming cut 5 bases from V and 11 bases from J; bases unmatched to any gene: 10. This CDR3 has 15 residues.

The V gene is TRBV27, the J gene TRBJ2-1; no clear D gene. This CDR3 has 13 amino acids. CDR1 is MNHEY and CDR2 is SMNVEV in the germline V gene (reference sequence). Trimming pared 2 bases from V and 6 bases from J, leaving 8 bases between. The CDR3, as DNA: TGTGCCAGCAGTTTAACGGGCCCCAATGAGCAGTTCTTC. Its protein product is CASSLTGPNEQFF.

The rearrangement links TRBV5-5 to TRBJ2-7, with no clear D. The germline V gene has CDR1 SGHKS and CDR2 YYEKEE (reference sequence). The germline V and J ends were trimmed by 3 bases and 3 bases, with 10 bases remaining between them. CDR3 length equals 13 residues. CDR3: CASSWAYGYEQYF. The CDR3 coding sequence is TGTGCCAGCAGCTGGGCCTACGGCTACGAGCAGTACTTC. Together with reference TRBV5-5 and TRBJ2-7, the CDR3 gives the full variable domain: DAGVTQSPTHLIKTRGQQVTLRCSPISGHKSVSWYQQVLGQGPQFIFQYYEKEERGRGNFPDRFSARQFPNYSSELNVNALLLGDSALYLCASSWAYGYEQYFGPGTRLTVT.

V gene TRBV25-1 combines with J gene TRBJ2-1, with D unclear. V was shortened by 3 bases and J by 9 bases, with 9 bases between the two germline ends. In germline, CDR1 is MGHDK, CDR2 SYGVNS. This CDR3 contains 12 residues. CDR3: CASSDYVLEQFF. In DNA form, the CDR3 reads TGTGCCAGCAGTGATTATGTACTTGAGCAGTTCTTC.

This clone has just a few counts. The chain employs TRBV27 and TRBJ1-1, with D unclear. Between the trimmed V and J ends, which lost 6 bases and 4 bases, there was a span of 12 bases. This CDR3 is 13 amino acids long. Looked up from germline, CDR1 is MNHEY and CDR2 is SMNVEV (reference sequence). CDR3 in DNA: TGTGCCAGCAGCCCCGGGTCCGCCACTGAAGCTTTCTTT. It translates to CASSPGSATEAFF.

In its sample, this clone was seen once. This chain links TRBV5-3 with TRBJ2-3, with TRBD2 identical over 7 bases. TRBV5-3 is marked as an open reading frame, function uncertain. The CDR3 contains 16 residues. The J segment lost 0 bases and the V segment lost 4 bases, leaving 8 bases of the junction unmatched. CDR3 sequence reads: CARSLKREPSTDTQYF. CDR3 coding DNA: TGTGCCAGAAGCCTAAAGCGGGAACCTAGCACAGATACGCAGTATTTT.

The chain combines TRBV5-1 with TRBJ2-2; TRBD2 agrees at 8 bases. Germline CDR1 reads SGHRS; CDR2 reads YFSETQ. Trimming at V came to 1 base and at J to 7 bases, leaving 9 bases not matched to a gene. This CDR3 is built from 16 residues. In nucleotides, the CDR3 is TGCGCCAGCAGCTTGTACAGCGGGAGTTATAACGGGGAGCTGTTTTTT. Residues: CASSLYSGSYNGELFF.